This T cell receptor beta chain emerged from a study of beta chain features in type 1 diabetes. The length of the CDR3 is 16 residues. The germline V gene encodes CDR1 MNHNY and CDR2 SVGAGI (reference sequence). The V end was cut by 5 bases, the J end by 5 bases, with 21 bases between. cDNA synthesis used the whole RNA isolate, giving expressed TCRB sequences. Measured with immunoSEQ multiplex PCR; TCRdb has only the in-frame clones, and not every one. The sample contains around 310,000 clones, approximately 11% of which appear only once. The sample consisted of naive CD4+ T cells from blood. V usage is TRBV6-6 and J usage is TRBJ2-5; D might be TRBD1 (6 bases). This TCR derives from a woman in her 30s in good health. The chain's CDR3 is CASSSGQTWIVETQYF. The CDR3 nucleotides are TGTGCCAGCAGTAGTGGACAGACTTGGATAGTGGAGACCCAGTACTTC.